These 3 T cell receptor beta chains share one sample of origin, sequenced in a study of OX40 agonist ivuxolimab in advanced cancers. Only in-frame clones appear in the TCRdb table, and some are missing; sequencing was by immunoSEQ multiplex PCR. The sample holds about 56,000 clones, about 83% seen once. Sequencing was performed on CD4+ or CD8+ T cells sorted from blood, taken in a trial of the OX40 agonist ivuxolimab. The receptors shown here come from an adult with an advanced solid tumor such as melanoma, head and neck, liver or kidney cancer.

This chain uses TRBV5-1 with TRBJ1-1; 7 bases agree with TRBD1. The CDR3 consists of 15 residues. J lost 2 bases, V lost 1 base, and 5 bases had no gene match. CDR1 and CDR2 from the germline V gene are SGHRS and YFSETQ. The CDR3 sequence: CASSLLGGANTEAFF. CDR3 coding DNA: TGCGCCAGCAGCTTGTTAGGGGGCGCCAACACTGAAGCTTTCTTT.

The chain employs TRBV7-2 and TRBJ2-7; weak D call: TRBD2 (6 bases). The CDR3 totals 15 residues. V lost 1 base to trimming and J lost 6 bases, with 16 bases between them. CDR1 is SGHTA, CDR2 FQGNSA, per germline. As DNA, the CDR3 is TGTGCCAGCAGCTTAGGCCCGGAGGGGATGGGCGAGCAGTACTTC. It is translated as CASSLGPEGMGEQYF.

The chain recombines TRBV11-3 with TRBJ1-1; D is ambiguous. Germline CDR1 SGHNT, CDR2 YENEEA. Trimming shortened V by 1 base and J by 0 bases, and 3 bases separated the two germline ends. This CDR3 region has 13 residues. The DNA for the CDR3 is TGTGCCAGCAGCTTAGCTTTGAACACTGAAGCTTTCTTT. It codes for CASSLALNTEAFF.